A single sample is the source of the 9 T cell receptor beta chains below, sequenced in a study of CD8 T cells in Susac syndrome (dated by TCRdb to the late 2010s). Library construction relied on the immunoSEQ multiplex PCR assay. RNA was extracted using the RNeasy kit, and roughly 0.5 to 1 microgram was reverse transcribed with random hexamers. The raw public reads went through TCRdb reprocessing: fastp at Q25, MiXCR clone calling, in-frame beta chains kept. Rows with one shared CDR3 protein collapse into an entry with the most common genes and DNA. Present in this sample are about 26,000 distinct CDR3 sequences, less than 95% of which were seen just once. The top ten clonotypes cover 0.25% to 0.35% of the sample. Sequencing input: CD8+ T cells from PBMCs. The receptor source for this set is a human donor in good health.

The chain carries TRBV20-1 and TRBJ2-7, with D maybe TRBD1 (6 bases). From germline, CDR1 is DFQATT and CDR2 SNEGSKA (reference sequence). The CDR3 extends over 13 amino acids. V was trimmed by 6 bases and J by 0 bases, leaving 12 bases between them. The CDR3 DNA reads TGCAGTGCCCCCGGGGACACCTCCTACGAGCAGTACTTC. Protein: CSAPGDTSYEQYF.

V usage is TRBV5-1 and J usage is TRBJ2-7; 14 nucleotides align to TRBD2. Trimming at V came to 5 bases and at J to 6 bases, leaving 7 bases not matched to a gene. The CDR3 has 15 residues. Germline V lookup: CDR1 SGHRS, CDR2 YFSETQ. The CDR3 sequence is CASSSGTSGGVEQYF. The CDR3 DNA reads TGCGCCAGCAGTTCCGGGACTAGCGGGGGAGTCGAGCAGTACTTC.

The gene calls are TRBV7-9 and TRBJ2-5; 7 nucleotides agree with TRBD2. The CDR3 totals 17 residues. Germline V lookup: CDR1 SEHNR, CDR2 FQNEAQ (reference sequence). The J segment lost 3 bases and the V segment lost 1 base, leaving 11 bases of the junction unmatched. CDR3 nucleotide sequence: TGTGCCAGCAGCTTAGGGGCCAGCGGGGAAGTAGAAGAGACCCAGTACTTC. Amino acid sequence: CASSLGASGEVEETQYF.

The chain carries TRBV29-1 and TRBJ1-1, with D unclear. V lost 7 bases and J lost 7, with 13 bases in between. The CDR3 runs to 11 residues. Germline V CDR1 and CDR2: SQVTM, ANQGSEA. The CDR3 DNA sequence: TGCAGCGCCGAAGGCTCAGATGAAGCTTTCTTT. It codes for CSAEGSDEAFF.

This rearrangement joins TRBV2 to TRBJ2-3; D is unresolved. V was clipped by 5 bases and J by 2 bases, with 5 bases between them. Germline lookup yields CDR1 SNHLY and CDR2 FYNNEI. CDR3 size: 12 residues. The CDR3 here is CASSYYTDTQYF. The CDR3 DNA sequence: TGTGCCAGCAGTTACTACACAGATACGCAGTATTTT.

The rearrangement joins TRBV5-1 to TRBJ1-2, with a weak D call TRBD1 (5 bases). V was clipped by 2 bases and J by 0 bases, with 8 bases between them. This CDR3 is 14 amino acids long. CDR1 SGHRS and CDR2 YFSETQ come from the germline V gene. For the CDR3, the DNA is TGCGCCAGCAGCTTATCGACAGCTAACTATGGCTACACCTTC. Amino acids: CASSLSTANYGYTF.

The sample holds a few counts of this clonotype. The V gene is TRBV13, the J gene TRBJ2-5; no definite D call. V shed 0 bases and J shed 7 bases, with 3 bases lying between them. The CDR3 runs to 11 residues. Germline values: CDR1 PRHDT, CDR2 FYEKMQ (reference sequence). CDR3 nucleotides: TGTGCCAGCAGCTTAGGGGGGACCCAGTACTTC. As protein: CASSLGGTQYF.

CDR3 bases: TGTGCCAGCAGCCCCAGACCGGATAAGCAGTACTTC. Its translation: CASSPRPDKQYF. The chain recombines TRBV7-9 with TRBJ2-7; D unclear. The CDR3 sequence is 12 residues long. V was cut by 5 bases and J by 8 bases, with 13 bases left in between. Germline assignment: CDR1 SEHNR and CDR2 FQNEAQ (reference sequence). The whole variable domain, filled in from reference TRBV7-9 and TRBJ2-7, reads DTGVSQNPRHKITKRGQNVTFRCDPISEHNRLYWYRQTLGQGPEFLTYFQNEAQLEKSRLLSDRFSAERPKGSFSTLEIQRTEQGDSAMYLCASSPRPDKQYFGPGTRLTVT.

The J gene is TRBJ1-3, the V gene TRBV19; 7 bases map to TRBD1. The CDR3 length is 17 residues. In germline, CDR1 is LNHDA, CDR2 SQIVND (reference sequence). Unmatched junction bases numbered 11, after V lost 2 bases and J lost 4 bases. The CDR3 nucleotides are TGTGCCAGTAGTATATCCTCACCGGGACAGAAAGGAAACACCATATATTTT. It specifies CASSISSPGQKGNTIYF.